The text below deals with one TCR beta chain. Some clones are missing from TCRdb's copy, which holds only in-frame ones; the method was immunoSEQ multiplex PCR. Of about 200,000 clones in the sample, around 84% were seen once. This specimen comes from a study of blood T cell repertoires in COVID-19. Overall study: Samples came from the United States, Italy and Spain, spanning acute and convalescent COVID-19.

Input material: peripheral blood. This sequence was found in a human donor in a cohort sampled during active COVID-19.

CDR3 amino acids: CASSLDLANNEQFF. CDR3 bases: TGTGCCAGCAGCTTAGACTTAGCGAACAATGAGCAGTTCTTC. The chain carries TRBV7-9 and TRBJ2-1, with a weak D call TRBD2 (5 bases). Germline V gene sequence: CDR1 SEHNR, CDR2 FQNEAQ (reference sequence). CDR3 length: 14 residues. Deletions cut 1 base from V and 5 bases from J, with 9 bases between.